These T cell receptor beta chains were read from a single sample in a study of T-cell reconstitution after alpha-beta-depleted transplantation in children. MiXCR, run by TCRdb on the PCR reads, gives a single entry per CDR3 protein. The sample has about 540,000 distinct CDR3 sequences; about 18% are singletons. The starting material was PBMCs from the stem cell graft donor, obtained from the stem cell graft. The receptor set was obtained from a human donor who donated a stem cell graft to a child with acute lymphoblastic leukemia. The CDR3 runs from the conserved cysteine through the conserved F or W. Each record gives: clone size, J gene, V gene, D gene, CDR3 protein, CDR3 DNA. The D gene is left open where the match is weak. Clone size is stated in some rows and not others, as once, few, many or a class when expanded.

>-|TRBJ1-2|TRBV29-1|-
CSVEIGVPYGDTF
TGCAGCGTTGAGATAGGGGTCCCATATGGCGACACCTTC
>-|TRBJ2-7|TRBV7-8|-
CASSLDRGTNEQYF
TGTGCCAGCAGCTTAGACAGGGGGACTAACGAGCAGTACTTC
>-|TRBJ1-3|TRBV12-3/TRBV12-4|-
CASSLFLGSLSHF
TGTGCCAGCAGTTTATTCTTGGGATCCCTAAGCCATTTT
>few|TRBJ1-4|TRBV27|TRBD1
CASRENAGTGQEKLFF
TGTGCCAGCAGGGAAAACGCCGGGACAGGGCAAGAAAAACTGTTTTTT
>-|TRBJ2-2|TRBV20-1|TRBD2
CSARVLAGRNTGELFF
TGCAGTGCTAGGGTACTAGCGGGGCGGAACACCGGGGAGCTGTTTTTT
>few|TRBJ2-3|TRBV29-1|-
CSVERIGGDTQYF
TGCAGCGTTGAACGGATTGGGGGAGATACGCAGTATTTT
>few|TRBJ1-1|TRBV7-9|-
CASSLSGWGRRDTEAFF
TGTGCCAGCAGCTTATCCGGCTGGGGGCGCAGGGACACTGAAGCTTTCTTT
>-|TRBJ2-1|TRBV19|-
CASSRDAYNEQFF
TGTGCCAGTTCTCGGGACGCCTACAATGAGCAGTTCTTC
>-|TRBJ2-3|TRBV7-9|TRBD1
CASSSGTGYISDTQYF
TGTGCCAGCAGCTCGGGGACAGGTTACATCTCAGATACGCAGTATTTT
>few|TRBJ2-2|TRBV2|-
CASSDNIGRGSGELFF
TGTGCCAGCAGTGATAATATAGGGCGGGGATCCGGGGAGCTGTTTTTT
>-|TRBJ2-1|TRBV7-9|-
CARSLGGSANEQFF
TGTGCCAGAAGCTTAGGGGGGTCCGCTAATGAGCAGTTCTTC
>-|TRBJ1-4|TRBV10-3|TRBD1
CAISGGGTGGLWEEKLFF
TGTGCCATCAGTGGAGGAGGGACAGGGGGCTTGTGGGAAGAAAAACTGTTTTTT
>few|TRBJ1-1|TRBV5-1|-
CASSLRSSGQGSAFF
TGCGCCAGCAGCTTGCGGTCTTCGGGGCAGGGGTCGGCTTTCTTT
>few|TRBJ2-1|TRBV4-1|-
CASSRTNGDEQFF
TGCGCCAGCAGCCGGACTAACGGGGATGAGCAGTTCTTC
>-|TRBJ1-1|TRBV4-1|TRBD1
CASSQDNRGAFF
TGCGCCAGCAGCCAAGATAACAGGGGGGCTTTCTTT
>many|TRBJ1-1|TRBV29-1|-
CSASDGNTEAFF
TGCAGCGCCTCCGACGGGAACACTGAAGCTTTCTTT
>many|TRBJ1-1|TRBV6-5|TRBD1
CASSYSTGRFPFADEAFF
TGTGCCAGCAGTTACTCGACAGGGAGATTTCCCTTTGCCGATGAAGCTTTCTTT
>few|TRBJ2-2|TRBV4-1|TRBD1
CASSQPGGNTGELFF
TGCGCCAGCAGCCAGCCAGGGGGCAACACCGGGGAGCTGTTTTTT
>few|TRBJ2-7|TRBV5-1|-
CASGWSSSYEQYF
TGCGCCAGCGGATGGTCCAGCTCCTACGAGCAGTACTTC
>-|TRBJ1-2|TRBV28|-
CASSFRALIYGYTF
TGTGCCAGCAGTTTTAGGGCTTTAATCTATGGCTACACCTTC
>-|TRBJ1-2|TRBV20-1|-
CSAVGAANYGYTF
TGCAGTGCCGTCGGGGCTGCTAACTATGGCTACACCTTC
>-|TRBJ2-7|TRBV2|TRBD1
CASGGQAYEQYF
TGTGCCAGCGGGGGACAGGCCTACGAGCAGTACTTC
>few|TRBJ2-7|TRBV7-4|-
CASSLGFGSDEQYF
TGTGCCAGCAGCTTAGGTTTCGGGTCGGACGAGCAGTACTTC
>-|TRBJ2-1|TRBV7-9|TRBD2
CASSMTSGSYNEQFF
TGTGCCAGCAGCATGACTAGCGGCTCCTACAATGAGCAGTTCTTC
>few|TRBJ1-2|TRBV15|-
CATSRGRPPGTSNYGYTF
TGTGCCACCAGCAGAGGGAGGCCCCCCGGGACCTCTAACTATGGCTACACCTTC
>few|TRBJ2-3|TRBV5-4|TRBD2
CASSYRLAGAKWETQYF
TGTGCCAGCAGCTACCGACTAGCGGGAGCGAAGTGGGAAACGCAGTATTTT
>few|TRBJ2-1|TRBV7-7|TRBD2
CASSFSGGFGNEQFF
TGTGCCAGCAGCTTTAGCGGGGGGTTTGGCAATGAGCAGTTCTTC
>-|TRBJ1-1|TRBV5-1|-
CASISRVGVNTEAFF
TGCGCCAGCATCTCGAGGGTGGGTGTGAACACTGAAGCTTTCTTT
>-|TRBJ2-7|TRBV29-1|TRBD2
CSVALAGGPYEQYF
TGCAGCGTGGCTCTAGCGGGAGGACCCTACGAGCAGTACTTC